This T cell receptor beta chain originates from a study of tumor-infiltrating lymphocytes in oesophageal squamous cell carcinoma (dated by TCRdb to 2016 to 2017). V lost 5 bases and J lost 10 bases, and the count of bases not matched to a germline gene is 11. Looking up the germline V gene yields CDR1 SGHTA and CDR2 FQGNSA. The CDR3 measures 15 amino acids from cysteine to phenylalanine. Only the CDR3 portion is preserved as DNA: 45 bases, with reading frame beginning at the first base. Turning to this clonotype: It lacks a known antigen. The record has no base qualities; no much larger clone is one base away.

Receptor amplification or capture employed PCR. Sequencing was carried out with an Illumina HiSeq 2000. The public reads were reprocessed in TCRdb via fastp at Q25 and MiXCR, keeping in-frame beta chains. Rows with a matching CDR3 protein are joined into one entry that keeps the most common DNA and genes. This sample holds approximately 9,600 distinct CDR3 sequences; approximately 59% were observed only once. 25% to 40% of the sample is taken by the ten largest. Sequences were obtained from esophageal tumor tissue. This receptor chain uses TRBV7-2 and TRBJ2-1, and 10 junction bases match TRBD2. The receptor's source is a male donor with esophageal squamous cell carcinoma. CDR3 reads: CASSLGVAGGYEQFF. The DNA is TGTGCCAGCAGCCTTGGGGTAGCGGGGGGTTACGAGCAGTTCTTC.